The 9 T cell receptor beta chains listed next were all sequenced from one sample in a study of T cell responses to AZD1222 COVID-19 vaccine. The repertoire was sequenced with immunoSEQ multiplex PCR; TCRdb's copy has only in-frame clones and lacks some. The data show 80,000 to 100,000 clones, about 90% seen once. The sample in question was peripheral blood, obtained on day 0 of MenACWY control vaccination. The receptors were sampled from an adult in good health.

The CDR3: CAWSRGGTGELFF. The CDR3 DNA is TGTGCCTGGAGTCGGGGGGGAACCGGGGAGCTGTTTTTT. This chain links TRBV30 with TRBJ2-2; 8 bases align to TRBD2. Germline V gene sequence: CDR1 GTSNPN, CDR2 SVGIG (reference sequence). Trimming removed 2 bases from V and 5 bases from J; junction bases left unmatched: 1. The CDR3 has 13 residues.

This rearrangement joins TRBV14 to TRBJ1-1; the D gene is possibly TRBD1 (6 bases). The CDR3 covers 14 residues. Per the germline V gene, CDR1 is SGHDN and CDR2 is FVKESK. V lost 4 bases and J 1 base, leaving 10 bases between the germline ends. The DNA of the CDR3 is TGTGCCAGCAGCCCCCCGGGGGCGAACACTGAAGCTTTCTTT. Amino acid sequence: CASSPPGANTEAFF.

This chain uses TRBV27 with TRBJ1-4; TRBD1 agrees at 12 bases. CDR1 is MNHEY, CDR2 SMNVEV, per germline (reference sequence). The CDR3 extends over 17 amino acids. Unmatched junction bases numbered 7, after V lost 5 bases and J lost 3 bases. The CDR3 bases are TGTGCCAGCAGTGGGGGACAGGGGGCCGAGGCTAATGAAAAACTGTTTTTT. Protein product: CASSGGQGAEANEKLFF.

J is TRBJ1-1 and V is TRBV30; D not resolved. CDR1 is GTSNPN and CDR2 is SVGIG in the germline V gene (reference sequence). The CDR3 has 13 amino acids. V shed 2 bases and J shed 4 bases, with 11 bases lying between them. CDR3 region: CAWSHRGPTEAFF. The CDR3 nucleotides read TGTGCCTGGAGTCACCGCGGGCCCACTGAAGCTTTCTTT.

This clone appeared a single time. The chain is built from TRBV9 and TRBJ2-5, with 8 bases aligning to TRBD2. Germline values: CDR1 SGDLS, CDR2 YYNGEE. The J segment lost 1 base and the V segment lost 6 bases, leaving 8 bases of the junction unmatched. There are 15 residues in the CDR3. The CDR3 region has the DNA TGTGCCAGCAATGCGGCGGGGGGTATCCAAGAGACCCAGTACTTC. Its translation is CASNAAGGIQETQYF.

The gene calls are TRBV4-3 and TRBJ1-2; 8 positions agree with TRBD1. CDR3 length equals 17 residues. The junction had 13 bases not matched to a gene; V was cut back by 0 bases and J by 7 bases. Germline V CDR1 and CDR2: LGHNA, YSLEER. The CDR3 loop reads CASSQDWAAGTGSGYTF. In nucleotides, the CDR3 is TGCGCCAGCAGCCAAGACTGGGCGGCAGGGACAGGTAGTGGCTACACCTTC.

The chain uses TRBV28 and TRBJ1-6; tentative D call: TRBD1 (6 bases). Trimming left V 1 base short and J 7 bases short, with 11 bases between. CDR3 length: 15 residues. The germline gives CDR1 MDHEN, CDR2 SYDVKM. The CDR3 is CASSLFTGTNSPLHF. The CDR3 DNA sequence: TGTGCCAGCAGTTTATTTACAGGGACGAATTCACCCCTCCACTTT.

The J gene is TRBJ1-1, the V gene TRBV5-1; D unclear. The germline CDR1 and CDR2 sequences are SGHRS and YFSETQ. Trimming stripped 0 bases from V and 9 bases from J, with 12 bases between. The CDR3 totals 13 residues. CDR3 sequence: CASSLGAGVQAFF. CDR3 nucleotide sequence: TGCGCCAGCAGCTTGGGGGCAGGCGTGCAAGCTTTCTTT.

This clone was seen only once. The chain employs TRBV3-1 (or the pseudogene TRBV3-2) and TRBJ1-4; 8 bases line up with TRBD1. V shed 4 bases, J shed 4 bases, and the junction held 5 bases outside the gene matches. The CDR3 extends over 15 amino acids. Germline values: CDR1 LGHDT, CDR2 YNNKEL (reference sequence). The CDR3 sequence: CASSLRTGSNEKLFF. The DNA for the CDR3 is TGTGCCAGCAGCCTACGGACAGGGAGTAATGAAAAACTGTTTTTT.